This TCR beta chain comes out of a study of circulating CD8 cells and anti-PD-1 response in melanoma. Whole-study context: Every 2 weeks, patients got 3 mg/kg nivolumab intravenously.

Each library started from roughly 15 ng of total RNA using the QIAseq Immune Repertoire TCR panel. TCRdb re-analysed the reads in MiXCR, keeping a single row per CDR3 protein. The table shows around 490 distinct CDR3 sequences, with more than 7.5% occurring only once. General study points: Diversity ranked highest in DNEG and lowest in TIGIT subsets. Under 7.5% of TRB clonotypes were shared between subsets at M1. Only baseline and M1 samples entered the published repertoire comparisons.

From live CD3+CD8+TCRalphabeta+ cells, four PD-1 and/or TIGIT subsets were sorted. This clonotype is large (0.1 to 1%) within its sample. The antigen is not known. V dropped 5 bases and J dropped 2; count of bases not matched to a gene: 6. CDR3 length: 14 amino acids. Germline V gene data show CDR1 as MDHEN and CDR2 as SYDVKM. This receptor was identified in a human donor with melanoma. The sequencing here drew on CD8+ T cells from PBMCs, taken at baseline or after one month of anti-PD-1 therapy (not recorded which). The chain links TRBV28 to TRBJ2-7, with 7 bases that match TRBD2. The CDR3 bases are TGTGCCAGCAGTCGAAGGACTAGTCCCTACGAGCAGTACTTC. Translation gives CASSRRTSPYEQYF.